This entry lists 28 T cell receptor beta chains sequenced from one sample in a study of blood T cell repertoires in COVID-19. Method: immunoSEQ multiplex PCR; TCRdb's copy keeps in-frame clones and lacks some. The repertoire holds 98,000 or so clones, around 83% seen once, with roughly 13% in the top ten. The sequenced sample consisted of peripheral blood. The receptors shown here come from a woman in her fifties or sixties in a cohort sampled during active or convalescent COVID-19.

The chain uses TRBV30 and TRBJ1-1, with a tentative D call TRBD1 (5 bases). CDR3 length: 13 residues. Trimming took 2 bases from V and 6 from J, leaving 13 bases between them. Germline V gene data show CDR1 as GTSNPN and CDR2 as SVGIG (reference sequence). The CDR3 DNA follows: TGTGCCTGGAGTACGGGGCGCGGGGCTGAAGCTTTCTTT. It specifies CAWSTGRGAEAFF. Supplemented by reference TRBV30 and TRBJ1-1, the full variable domain reads SQTIHQWPATLVQPVGSPLSLECTVEGTSNPNLYWYRQAAGRGLQLLFYSVGIGQISSEVPQNLSASRPQDRQFILSSKKLLLSDSGFYLCAWSTGRGAEAFFGQGTRLTVV.

V is TRBV5-1 and J is TRBJ1-6; weak D call: TRBD1 (5 bases). The CDR3 spans 17 residues. CDR1 is SGHRS and CDR2 is YFSETQ in the germline V gene. The V end lost 4 bases, the J end lost 7 bases, and 21 bases lay between the germline ends. In nucleotides, the CDR3 is TGCGCCAGCAGCCCCCGCGGGGGGGTGACGGGGAATTCACCCCTCCACTTT. Residues: CASSPRGGVTGNSPLHF. The full variable domain, with the rest looked up from reference TRBV5-1 and TRBJ1-6, is KAGVTQTPRYLIKTRGQQVTLSCSPISGHRSVSWYQQTPGQGLQFLFEYFSETQRNKGNFPGRFSGRQFSNSRSEMNVSTLELGDSALYLCASSPRGGVTGNSPLHFGNGTRLTVT.

In the case of this clone: Sequence at one end of the junction differs from germline and may be a read error. This chain uses TRBV7-7 with TRBJ2-5; 12 positions match TRBD2. The CDR3 loop spans 17 amino acids. The germline V gene has CDR1 SSHAT and CDR2 FNYEAQ (reference sequence). The CDR3 sequence is CASSLGRLAGAQETQYF. CDR3 nucleotide sequence: TGTGCTAGCAGCTTAGGTCGACTAGCGGGGGCACAAGAGACCCAGTACTTC. Combining the CDR3 with reference TRBV7-7 and TRBJ2-5 gives the whole variable domain GAGVSQSPRYKVTKRGQDVTLRCDPISSHATLYWYQQALGQGPEFLTYFNYEAQPDKSGLPSDRFSAERPEGSISTLTIQRTEQRDSAMYRCASSLGRLAGAQETQYFGPGTRLLVL.

The V and J genes are TRBV7-2 and TRBJ2-1; D is uncertain. Trimming left V 5 bases short and J 0 bases short, with 8 bases between. CDR1 is SGHTA, CDR2 FQGNSA, per germline. The CDR3 runs 14 residues. This CDR3 reads CASSQAVSYNEQFF. CDR3 sequence (DNA): TGTGCCAGCAGCCAGGCAGTCTCCTACAATGAGCAGTTCTTC.

This clone was counted a single time. The V gene is TRBV2, the J gene TRBJ1-4; no clear D gene. V dropped 5 bases and J dropped 0 bases, with 13 bases sitting between them. This CDR3 region has 16 residues. Germline CDR1 and CDR2: SNHLY and FYNNEI. The chain's CDR3 is CASSLASTATNEKLFF. The CDR3 DNA is TGTGCCAGCAGTCTAGCTTCGACCGCAACTAATGAAAAACTGTTTTTT.

This clone has a handful of counts. The chain combines TRBV19 with TRBJ1-1; tentative D call: TRBD1 (6 bases). Per germline, CDR1 LNHDA and CDR2 SQIVND (reference sequence). The CDR3 loop spans 14 amino acids. Trimming shortened V by 5 bases and J by 3 bases, and 13 bases separated the two germline ends. CDR3 in DNA: TGTGCCAGTAGTTGGCGGGGGGCGGACACTGAAGCTTTCTTT. Its protein is CASSWRGADTEAFF.

In this sample, this clone turned up once. The gene calls are TRBV18 and TRBJ1-2, with 7 bases identical to TRBD1. This CDR3 is 16 amino acids long. The V and J ends lost 3 bases and 4 bases, in that order; junction bases with no gene match: 11. CDR1 and CDR2 from the germline V gene are KGHSH and LQKENI. This CDR3 is CASSPLDREGGYGYTF. As DNA, the CDR3 is TGTGCCAGCTCACCGCTTGACAGGGAAGGTGGCTATGGCTACACCTTC.

The rearrangement links TRBV21-1 to TRBJ2-1; TRBD2, the table's D call, lacks a check against the DNA. TRBV21-1 is marked as a pseudogene. CDR3 size: 18 residues. CDR3 bases: TGTGCCAGCAGCAAAGTAAGGAGGTACACCAGCTCCTACAATGAGCAGTTCTTC. It is translated as CASSKVRRYTSSYNEQFF.

The V gene is TRBV3-1 (or the pseudogene TRBV3-2), the J gene TRBJ2-3; TRBD2 matches 10 bases. The length of the CDR3 is 15 residues. Trimming removed 4 bases from V and 2 bases from J; junction bases left unmatched: 3. CDR1 is LGHDT, CDR2 YNNKEL, per germline (reference sequence). CDR3 region: CASSLSGRITDTQYF. In nucleotides, the CDR3 is TGTGCCAGCAGCCTTAGCGGGAGGATCACAGATACGCAGTATTTT.

The chain couples TRBV18 to TRBJ1-3, with D unresolved. The CDR3 is made up of 15 amino acids. The V and J ends lost 0 bases and 4 bases respectively, with 10 bases between them. Germline V gives CDR1 KGHSH, CDR2 LQKENI. The CDR3: CASSPPGGRGNTIYF. CDR3 nucleotides: TGTGCCAGCTCACCACCGGGCGGGAGAGGAAACACCATATATTTT. Combining the CDR3 with reference TRBV18 and TRBJ1-3 gives the whole variable domain NAGVMQNPRHLVRRRGQEARLRCSPMKGHSHVYWYRQLPEEGLKFMVYLQKENIIDESGMPKERFSAEFPKEGPSILRIQQVVRGDSAAYFCASSPPGGRGNTIYFGEGSWLTVV.

The rearrangement uses TRBV28 and TRBJ2-1; 8 bases map to TRBD2. Trimming removed 3 bases from V and 2 bases from J; junction bases left unmatched: 3. The CDR3 consists of 15 residues. CDR1 and CDR2 (germline): MDHEN, SYDVKM. CDR3 sequence: CASSFGAGAYNEQFF. The CDR3 DNA follows: TGTGCCAGCAGTTTTGGAGCGGGAGCCTACAATGAGCAGTTCTTC.

The chain couples TRBV19 to TRBJ2-2; 12 nucleotides align to TRBD1. The V gene's germline CDR1 is LNHDA and CDR2 SQIVND (reference sequence). Germline trimming cut 5 bases from V and 2 bases from J; bases unmatched to any gene: 3. The length of the CDR3 is 16 residues. Here the CDR3 reads CASSGGQGANTGELFF. DNA for the CDR3: TGTGCCAGTAGTGGGGGACAGGGGGCCAACACCGGGGAGCTGTTTTTT.

The CDR3: CASSPLTAGANNEQFF. The CDR3 region has the DNA TGTGCCAGCAGCCCGCTTACGGCGGGGGCAAACAATGAGCAGTTCTTC. The rearrangement joins TRBV3-1 (or the pseudogene TRBV3-2) to TRBJ2-1; D might be TRBD2 (7 bases). From germline, CDR1 is LGHDT and CDR2 YNNKEL (reference sequence). The CDR3 sequence is 16 residues long. The V end lost 4 bases, the J end lost 5 bases, and 18 bases lay between the germline ends.

The V call is TRBV5-1, the J call TRBJ1-4, with 7 bases fitting TRBD1. Trimming at V came to 5 bases and at J to 5 bases, leaving 6 bases not matched to a gene. The CDR3 spans 14 residues. Germline CDR1 reads SGHRS; CDR2 reads YFSETQ. The CDR3 is CASRADRENEKLFF. The CDR3 nucleotides read TGCGCCAGCAGGGCAGACAGGGAGAATGAAAAACTGTTTTTT. The full variable domain, its missing parts supplied by reference TRBV5-1 and TRBJ1-4, is KAGVTQTPRYLIKTRGQQVTLSCSPISGHRSVSWYQQTPGQGLQFLFEYFSETQRNKGNFPGRFSGRQFSNSRSEMNVSTLELGDSALYLCASRADRENEKLFFGSGTQLSVL.

A remark on this clone: A read error may account for a junction end that differs from germline. The V call is TRBV3-1 (or the pseudogene TRBV3-2), the J call TRBJ2-4; weak D call: TRBD1 (6 bases). CDR1 is LGHDT and CDR2 is YNNKEL in the germline V gene (reference sequence). The length of the CDR3 is 14 residues. The CDR3 spells CASSWGDRQMELDF. CDR3 nucleotide sequence: TGTGCCAGCAGCTGGGGTGACAGGCAGATGGAATTGGACTTC.

This clone came up once. The rearrangement joins TRBV30 to TRBJ1-2; D is unclear. V was cut by 2 bases and J by 5 bases, with 9 bases left in between. This CDR3 is 12 amino acids long. Germline V gene data show CDR1 as GTSNPN and CDR2 as SVGIG (reference sequence). The CDR3 region is CAWSRSAYGYTF. The CDR3 DNA follows: TGTGCCTGGAGTAGGAGCGCGTATGGCTACACCTTC.

The CDR3 coding sequence is TGTGCCAGCAGCGCCGGCGGGGGGGCCCTTAGTGAGCAGTTCTTC. Its protein is CASSAGGGALSEQFF. The rearrangement uses TRBV9 and TRBJ2-1; 9 bases align to TRBD2. Looked up from germline, CDR1 is SGDLS and CDR2 is YYNGEE. The length of the CDR3 is 15 residues. V lost 3 bases and J lost 9; bases outside the gene matches: 10.

This clone was seen only once. This sequence joins TRBV6-2 or TRBV6-3 and TRBJ2-7; 10 bases fit TRBD2. The length of the CDR3 is 15 residues. The junction had 3 bases not matched to a gene; V was cut back by 1 base and J by 3 bases. CDR1 is MNHEY and CDR2 is SVGEGT in the germline V gene. CDR3 sequence (DNA): TGTGCCAGCAGTTACTGGCTAGCGGGAGACTACGAGCAGTACTTC. Its translation: CASSYWLAGDYEQYF.

This clone was seen only once. V usage is TRBV28 and J usage is TRBJ1-5; 9 nucleotides line up with TRBD1. Trimming cost V 2 bases and J 2 bases; bases outside gene matches: 4. The germline V gene has CDR1 MDHEN and CDR2 SYDVKM. The CDR3 extends over 16 amino acids. The CDR3 protein is CASSLGGQGGNQPQHF. DNA of the CDR3: TGTGCCAGCAGTTTAGGGGGACAGGGAGGCAATCAGCCCCAGCATTTT.

The chain has TRBV5-1 and TRBJ2-6; possible D gene TRBD2, 7 bases. From germline, CDR1 is SGHRS and CDR2 YFSETQ. This CDR3 spans 18 amino acids. With 8 bases removed from V and 4 bases from J, the gap between germline ends came to 25 bases. CDR3 bases: TGCGCCAGTACCCGGGGGGCCGACCTCTATCGGGGGGCCAACGTCCTGACTTTC. Protein: CASTRGADLYRGANVLTF.

The rearrangement links TRBV5-6 to TRBJ2-6; the D gene is possibly TRBD1 (6 bases). V was clipped by 0 bases and J by 0 bases, with 13 bases between them. CDR1 SGHDT and CDR2 YYEEEE come from the germline V gene. The length of the CDR3 is 18 residues. CDR3 protein: CASSLVYRDVSGANVLTF. The CDR3, as DNA: TGTGCCAGCAGCTTGGTCTACAGGGATGTCTCTGGGGCCAACGTCCTGACTTTC.

The CDR3 reads CASSQMTGLDEKLFF. The CDR3 region has the DNA TGTGCCAGCAGCCAGATGACAGGTTTAGATGAAAAACTGTTTTTT. This rearrangement joins TRBV4-2 to TRBJ1-4, with D possibly TRBD1 on 6 matching bases. V lost 3 bases to trimming and J lost 6 bases, with 14 bases between them. This CDR3 spans 15 amino acids. Germline CDR1 and CDR2: LGHNA and YNFKEQ.

The chain has TRBV12-3 or TRBV12-4 and TRBJ1-2; 8 nucleotides align to TRBD1. J gave up 3 bases and V 6 bases, and 0 bases lay outside the gene matches. The CDR3 consists of 12 residues. The CDR3 spells CASRQGDYGYTF. CDR3 sequence (DNA): TGTGCCAGCAGACAGGGGGACTATGGCTACACCTTC.

This clone occurred once. The chain couples TRBV7-9 to TRBJ1-2; 10 positions agree with TRBD1. Germline CDR1 SEHNR, CDR2 FQNEAQ (reference sequence). J gave up 8 bases and V 4 bases, and 10 bases lay outside the gene matches. The CDR3 extends over 15 amino acids. CDR3 coding DNA: TGTGCCAGCAGCTCGACAGGGGGCGCAGGGAAGGGCTACACCTTC. Translating gives CASSSTGGAGKGYTF.

J is TRBJ1-5 and V is TRBV7-9; 9 positions agree with TRBD1. Germline trimming cut 4 bases from V and 4 bases from J; bases unmatched to any gene: 5. The CDR3 contains 15 residues. Germline CDR1 and CDR2: SEHNR and FQNEAQ (reference sequence). The chain's CDR3 is CASSSSGTGNQPQHF. The CDR3 DNA is TGTGCCAGCAGCTCCTCCGGGACAGGGAATCAGCCCCAGCATTTT.

V and J are TRBV5-1 and TRBJ2-3; the D is unclear. V lost 1 base and J lost 6, with 9 bases in between. Germline V lookup: CDR1 SGHRS, CDR2 YFSETQ. The CDR3 consists of 13 residues. CDR3 coding DNA: TGCGCCAGCAGCTTGCTAACGGAGGATACGCAGTATTTT. This codes for CASSLLTEDTQYF. Looking up the rest from reference TRBV5-1 and TRBJ2-3 gives the full variable domain: KAGVTQTPRYLIKTRGQQVTLSCSPISGHRSVSWYQQTPGQGLQFLFEYFSETQRNKGNFPGRFSGRQFSNSRSEMNVSTLELGDSALYLCASSLLTEDTQYFGPGTRLTVL.

CDR3 in DNA: TGTGCCAGCAGTGAACAGACAGGGGTTAATTCACCCCTCCACTTT. Its translation is CASSEQTGVNSPLHF. The genes are TRBV2 and TRBJ1-6; the match to TRBD1 covers 8 bases. Germline lookup yields CDR1 SNHLY and CDR2 FYNNEI. The CDR3 spans 15 residues. V shed 2 bases and J 6 bases; nucleotides not matched to a gene: 3.

This chain connects TRBV4-1 to TRBJ1-2; 12 nucleotides line up with TRBD1. The V and J ends lost 4 bases and 7 bases, in that order; junction bases with no gene match: 10. The CDR3 is 16 amino acids. CDR1 is MGHRA and CDR2 is YSYEKL in the germline V gene. The CDR3 spells CASSLSPGQGAGGYTF. In DNA, the CDR3 is TGCGCCAGCAGCCTATCGCCGGGACAGGGGGCGGGTGGCTACACCTTC.